This entry lists 7 T cell receptor beta chains sequenced from one sample in a study of blood T cell repertoires in COVID-19. TCRdb's table, derived via immunoSEQ multiplex PCR, lists solely in-frame clones and lacks some. The table records hundreds of thousands of clones, 75% to 90% of them present only once. The sequenced sample consisted of peripheral blood. The receptors were gathered from a woman aged 55-70 years with COVID-19, enrolled during active disease.

The chain has TRBV5-4 and TRBJ1-4; D ambiguous. Trimming took 0 bases from V and 5 from J, leaving 11 bases between them. The CDR3 totals 15 residues. Germline V gene lookup returns CDR1 SGHNT and CDR2 YYREEE (reference sequence). CDR3 sequence reads: CASSLGASQNEKLFF. CDR3 coding DNA: TGTGCCAGCAGCTTGGGGGCGTCCCAAAATGAAAAACTGTTTTTT. Together with reference TRBV5-4 and TRBJ1-4, the CDR3 gives the full variable domain: ETGVTQSPTHLIKTRGQQVTLRCSSQSGHNTVSWYQQALGQGPQFIFQYYREEENGRGNFPPRFSGLQFPNYSSELNVNALELDDSALYLCASSLGASQNEKLFFGSGTQLSVL.

This chain connects TRBV4-3 to TRBJ1-2; D is possibly TRBD1 (5 bases). Germline V gives CDR1 LGHNA, CDR2 YSLEER. This CDR3 has 16 residues. V was clipped by 0 bases and J by 0 bases, with 11 bases between them. Here the CDR3 reads CASSQEHRNANYGYTF. The DNA for the CDR3 is TGCGCCAGCAGCCAAGAGCACAGGAACGCTAACTATGGCTACACCTTC.

The rearrangement uses TRBV27 and TRBJ1-1; 7 bases align to TRBD1. This CDR3 region has 14 residues. Germline assignment: CDR1 MNHEY and CDR2 SMNVEV (reference sequence). Germline trimming cut 2 bases from V and 4 bases from J; bases unmatched to any gene: 4. CDR3 DNA: TGTGCCAGCAGTTTAACCGGGACAGCCACTGAAGCTTTCTTT. Translated, it gives CASSLTGTATEAFF.

This clone was recorded once. The chain uses TRBV7-3 and TRBJ2-7; 7 bases are shared with TRBD1. The CDR3 is 12 amino acids. Losses at the gene ends were 5 bases for V and 5 bases for J; bases not matched to a gene: 3. Per the germline V gene, CDR1 is SGHTA and CDR2 is FQGTGA. The CDR3 here is CASSPQGDEQYF. CDR3 sequence (DNA): TGTGCCAGCAGCCCCCAGGGGGACGAGCAGTACTTC. Variable domain in full (rest from reference TRBV7-3 and TRBJ2-7): GAGVSQTPSNKVTEKGKYVELRCDPISGHTALYWYRQSLGQGPEFLIYFQGTGAADDSGLPNDRFFAVRPEGSVSTLKIQRTERGDSAVYLCASSPQGDEQYFGPGTRLTVT.

The chain's CDR3 is CASRKPGAINEKLFF. As DNA, the CDR3 is TGTGCCAGCAGGAAGCCAGGGGCAATCAATGAAAAACTGTTTTTT. The chain joins TRBV11-2 to TRBJ1-4, with D possibly being TRBD1 (6 bases). Germline CDR1 SGHAT, CDR2 FQNNGV. CDR3 size: 15 residues. Trimming removed 6 bases at V and 5 bases at J, with 16 bases between. Drawing the rest from reference TRBV11-2 and TRBJ1-4, the complete variable domain is EAGVAQSPRYKIIEKRQSVAFWCNPISGHATLYWYQQILGQGPKLLIQFQNNGVVDDSQLPKDRFSAERLKGVDSTLKIQPAKLEDSAVYLCASRKPGAINEKLFFGSGTQLSVL.

The chain has TRBV18 and TRBJ2-3, with TRBD2 as a possible D gene (6 bases). The CDR3 has 13 residues. Germline assignment: CDR1 KGHSH and CDR2 LQKENI. V dropped 6 bases and J dropped 3 bases, with 10 bases sitting between them. The CDR3 reads CASSPSVTDTQYF. The CDR3 coding sequence is TGTGCCAGCTCCCCTAGCGTTACAGATACGCAGTATTTT.

Regarding this clone: A read error may produce the germline difference seen at one junction end. The gene calls are TRBV18 and TRBJ2-4, with 9 bases lining up with TRBD1. The CDR3 contains 17 residues. Germline CDR1 reads KGHSH; CDR2 reads LQKENI. The CDR3 loop is CASSAPGQGLAKNIQYF. The CDR3 bases are TGTGCCAGCTCAGCACCGGGACAGGGACTAGCCAAAAACATTCAGTACTTC.